This passage covers 14 T cell receptor beta chains from one sample sequenced in a study of T cell responses to AZD1222 COVID-19 vaccine. The method was immunoSEQ multiplex PCR; TCRdb's version includes in-frame clones alone and lacks a portion of them. The sample lists 150,000 or so clones, just over 90% occurring once. The sample in question was peripheral blood, obtained on day 0 of AZD1222 vaccination. The receptors derive from an adult in good health.

V usage is TRBV28 and J usage is TRBJ1-2, with 7 positions matching TRBD1. Germline-derived CDR1 and CDR2 are MDHEN and SYDVKM. The CDR3 is 17 amino acids. The ends lost 4 bases at V and 0 bases at J; junction bases unmatched: 11. CDR3 bases: TGTGCCAGCAGTTCTAGACAGGGCCTAAGGGCTAACTATGGCTACACCTTC. Its translation: CASSSRQGLRANYGYTF.

V gene TRBV7-9 combines with J gene TRBJ1-2; D gene ambiguous. CDR3 length: 10 residues. CDR1 is SEHNR, CDR2 FQNEAQ, per germline (reference sequence). The ends were cut back, 5 bases at V and 5 bases at J, with 3 bases in the middle. CDR3 sequence: CASSTYGYTF. The CDR3 coding sequence is TGTGCCAGCAGCACTTATGGCTACACCTTC.

The chain carries TRBV19 and TRBJ1-6, with no clear D. Germline loops: CDR1 LNHDA, CDR2 SQIVND (reference sequence). V lost 3 bases and J 6 bases, leaving 3 bases between the germline ends. This CDR3 is 12 amino acids long. CDR3 residues: CASSISNSPLHF. DNA for the CDR3: TGTGCCAGTAGTATCAGTAATTCACCCCTCCACTTT.

This chain connects TRBV4-2 to TRBJ1-2, with D maybe TRBD1 (5 bases). CDR1 and CDR2 from the germline V gene are LGHNA and YNFKEQ. V was shortened by 4 bases and J by 8 bases, with 23 bases between the two germline ends. The CDR3 extends over 16 amino acids. The CDR3 is CASSRAGEGLHGGYTF. Here the CDR3 DNA reads TGTGCCAGCAGCCGGGCGGGGGAAGGACTCCATGGGGGCTACACCTTC.

The genes are TRBV19 and TRBJ1-4; 8 bases align to TRBD1. The ends lost 6 bases at V and 5 bases at J; junction bases unmatched: 8. From germline, CDR1 is LNHDA and CDR2 SQIVND (reference sequence). The CDR3 covers 15 residues. DNA for the CDR3: TGTGCCAGTAGACCCCCGTGGGACAGGAATGAAAAACTGTTTTTT. The encoded protein is CASRPPWDRNEKLFF.

The chain recombines TRBV7-6 with TRBJ2-1; TRBD1 might be the D (5 bases). The length of the CDR3 is 16 residues. Trimming took off 6 bases at V and 3 bases at J, with 18 bases between the two ends. CDR1 is SGHVS, CDR2 FNYEAQ, per germline. CDR3 in amino acids: CASRPRGQMLYNEQFF. The CDR3 region has the DNA TGTGCCAGCAGGCCACGAGGACAAATGCTCTACAATGAGCAGTTCTTC.

V is TRBV5-1 and J is TRBJ2-5; TRBD2 is a possible D gene (6 bases). V lost 3 bases and J 5 bases, leaving 14 bases between the germline ends. This CDR3 is 14 amino acids long. Germline V CDR1 and CDR2: SGHRS, YFSETQ. As DNA, the CDR3 is TGCGCCAGCAGCTCGGGGGACGAAACGGAGACCCAGTACTTC. Translating gives CASSSGDETETQYF.

V gene TRBV10-2 combines with J gene TRBJ2-7; either TRBD1 or TRBD2 may fit D (5 bases each). The CDR3 is 12 residues long. Trimming took off 7 bases at V and 2 bases at J, with 9 bases between the two ends. CDR1 is WSHSY and CDR2 is SAAADI in the germline V gene. The CDR3 region is CASKGRTYEQYF. CDR3 in DNA: TGCGCCAGCAAGGGACGGACCTACGAGCAGTACTTC.

The CDR3 protein is CASRHTGDYGYTF. The CDR3 nucleotides read TGCGCCAGCAGGCATACAGGGGATTATGGCTACACCTTC. The rearrangement joins TRBV5-1 to TRBJ1-2, with TRBD1 matching 7 bases. CDR1 and CDR2 from the germline V gene are SGHRS and YFSETQ. This CDR3 spans 13 amino acids. V was pared by 5 bases and J by 5 bases, with 6 bases of the junction left unmatched.

V gene TRBV19 combines with J gene TRBJ1-2, with 7 nucleotides matching TRBD1. The CDR3 runs 15 residues. V lost 7 bases to trimming and J lost 4 bases; unmatched junction nucleotides: 12. Germline CDR1 LNHDA, CDR2 SQIVND (reference sequence). The DNA for the CDR3 is TGTGCCAGTAACCCTACCAGGGGGTCTCTCTATGGCTACACCTTC. Translation: CASNPTRGSLYGYTF.

The rearrangement uses TRBV9 and TRBJ1-4; D perhaps matches TRBD1 (6 bases). The CDR3 totals 14 residues. V lost 2 bases and J lost 4, with 9 bases in between. In germline, CDR1 is SGDLS, CDR2 YYNGEE. Written as DNA, the CDR3 is TGTGCCAGCAGCGTTGGACAGATTAATGAAAAACTGTTTTTT. Encoded protein: CASSVGQINEKLFF.

The chain couples TRBV3-1 (or the pseudogene TRBV3-2) to TRBJ1-2, with TRBD1 identical over 7 bases. Germline values: CDR1 LGHDT, CDR2 YNNKEL (reference sequence). This CDR3 has 15 residues. V lost 4 bases and J lost 0; bases outside the gene matches: 5. Here the CDR3 reads CASSPGTASNYGYTF. CDR3 nucleotides: TGTGCCAGCAGCCCGGGGACAGCTTCTAACTATGGCTACACCTTC.

The CDR3 DNA sequence: TGTGCCAGCAGTTACTCGGGGACCAGCAATCAGCCCCAGCATTTT. Amino acids: CASSYSGTSNQPQHF. The chain is built from TRBV6-5 and TRBJ1-5, with D maybe TRBD1 (5 bases). The ends were cut back, 0 bases at V and 1 base at J, with 7 bases in the middle. Germline lookup yields CDR1 MNHEY and CDR2 SVGAGI. The CDR3 runs 15 residues.

The V gene is TRBV4-3, the J gene TRBJ1-4, with D perhaps matching TRBD1 (6 bases). The CDR3 totals 15 residues. Germline V CDR1 and CDR2: LGHNA, YSLEER. V lost 5 bases, J lost 8 bases, and 18 bases lay in between. The CDR3 DNA reads TGCGCCAGCAGCACCGAACAGGGCGGGGGCGAAAAACTGTTTTTT. Its protein product is CASSTEQGGGEKLFF.